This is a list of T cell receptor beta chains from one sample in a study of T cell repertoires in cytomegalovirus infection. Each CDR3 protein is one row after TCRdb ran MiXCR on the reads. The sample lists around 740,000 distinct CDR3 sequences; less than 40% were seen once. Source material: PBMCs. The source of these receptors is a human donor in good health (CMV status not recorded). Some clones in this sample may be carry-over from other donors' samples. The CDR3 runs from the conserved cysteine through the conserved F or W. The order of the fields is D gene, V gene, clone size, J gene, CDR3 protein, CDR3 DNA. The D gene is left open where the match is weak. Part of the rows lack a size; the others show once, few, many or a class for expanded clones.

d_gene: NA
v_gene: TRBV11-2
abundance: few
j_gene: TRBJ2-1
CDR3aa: CASSFHTSEQFF
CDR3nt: TGTGCCAGCAGCTTCCACACCTCTGAGCAGTTCTTC

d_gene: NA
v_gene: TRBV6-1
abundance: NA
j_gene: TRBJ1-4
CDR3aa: CASSYNLAPGDSDEKLFF
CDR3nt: TGTGCCAGCAGTTACAACCTCGCCCCGGGAGATAGCGATGAAAAACTGTTTTTT

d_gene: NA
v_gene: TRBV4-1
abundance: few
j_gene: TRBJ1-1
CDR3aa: CASSFKMGYTEAFF
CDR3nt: TGCGCCAGCAGCTTCAAGATGGGGTACACTGAAGCTTTCTTT

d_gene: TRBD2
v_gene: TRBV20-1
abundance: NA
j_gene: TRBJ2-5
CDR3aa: CSALSGGAGETQYF
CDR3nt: TGCAGTGCCCTGAGCGGGGGTGCCGGGGAGACCCAGTACTTC

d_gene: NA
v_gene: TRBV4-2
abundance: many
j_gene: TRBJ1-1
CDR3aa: CASSQAGLRDTHPEAFF
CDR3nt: TGTGCCAGCAGCCAAGCTGGGCTCCGGGACACGCACCCAGAAGCTTTCTTT

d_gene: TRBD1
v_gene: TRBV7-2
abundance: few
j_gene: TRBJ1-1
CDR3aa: CASSLFRGRTEAFF
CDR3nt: TGTGCCAGCAGCTTATTCAGGGGGCGCACTGAAGCTTTCTTT

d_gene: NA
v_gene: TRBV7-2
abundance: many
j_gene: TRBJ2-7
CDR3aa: CASSSWVAYEQYF
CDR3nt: TGTGCCAGCAGCTCCTGGGTCGCTTACGAGCAGTACTTC

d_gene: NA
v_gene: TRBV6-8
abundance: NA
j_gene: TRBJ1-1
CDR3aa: CASSLLGRGTEAFF
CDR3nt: TGTGCCAGCAGCCTGCTGGGGAGGGGCACTGAAGCTTTCTTT

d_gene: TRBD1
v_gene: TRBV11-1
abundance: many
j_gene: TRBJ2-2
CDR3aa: CASSLWTGNTGELFF
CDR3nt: TGTGCCAGCAGCCTTTGGACAGGCAACACCGGGGAGCTGTTTTTT

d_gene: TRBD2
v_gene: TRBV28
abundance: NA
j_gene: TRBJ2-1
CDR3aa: CASRSLDLAGGYNEQFF
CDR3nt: TGTGCCAGCAGAAGTTTGGACCTAGCGGGAGGGTACAATGAGCAGTTCTTC

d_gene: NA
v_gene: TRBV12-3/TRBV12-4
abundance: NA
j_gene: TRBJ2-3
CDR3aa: CASTQGGGSTDTQYF
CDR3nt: TGTGCCAGCACCCAAGGGGGGGGAAGCACAGATACGCAGTATTTT

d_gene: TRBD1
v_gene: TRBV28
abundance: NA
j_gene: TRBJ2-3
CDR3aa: CASSPMSGTGGRLGPDTDTQYF
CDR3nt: TGTGCCAGCAGTCCCATGTCCGGGACAGGGGGTCGCCTAGGTCCGGACACAGATACGCAGTATTTT

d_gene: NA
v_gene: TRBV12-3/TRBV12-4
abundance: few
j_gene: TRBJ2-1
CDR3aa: CASTSPSYNEQFF
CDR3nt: TGTGCCAGCACATCACCCTCCTACAATGAGCAGTTCTTC

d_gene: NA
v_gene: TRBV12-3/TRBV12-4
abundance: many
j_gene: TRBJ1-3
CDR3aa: CASSLVISGNTIYF
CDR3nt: TGTGCCAGCAGTTTAGTTATCTCTGGAAACACCATATATTTT

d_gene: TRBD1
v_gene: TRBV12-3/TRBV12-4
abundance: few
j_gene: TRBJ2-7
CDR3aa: CASRDSFTYEQYF
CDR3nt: TGTGCCAGCCGGGACAGTTTTACCTACGAGCAGTACTTC

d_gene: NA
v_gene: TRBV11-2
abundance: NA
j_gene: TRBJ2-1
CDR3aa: CASSPASDEQFF
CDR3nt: TGTGCCAGCAGCCCAGCTAGTGATGAGCAGTTCTTC

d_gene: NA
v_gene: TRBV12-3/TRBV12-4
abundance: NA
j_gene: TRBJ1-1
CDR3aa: CASSLSGYEAFF
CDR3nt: TGTGCCAGCAGTTTAAGTGGATATGAAGCTTTCTTT

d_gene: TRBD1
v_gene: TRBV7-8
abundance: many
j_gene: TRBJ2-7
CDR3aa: CASSAQGERLTYEQYF
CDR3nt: TGTGCCAGCAGCGCCCAGGGGGAGCGATTAACCTACGAGCAGTACTTC

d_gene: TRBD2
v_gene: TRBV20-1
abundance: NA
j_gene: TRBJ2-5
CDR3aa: CSALAGGPETQYF
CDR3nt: TGCAGTGCTTTAGCGGGGGGGCCGGAGACCCAGTACTTC

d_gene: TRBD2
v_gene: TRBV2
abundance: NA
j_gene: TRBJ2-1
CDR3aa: CASSESWGLAANEQFF
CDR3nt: TGTGCCAGCAGTGAAAGTTGGGGACTAGCGGCCAATGAGCAGTTCTTC

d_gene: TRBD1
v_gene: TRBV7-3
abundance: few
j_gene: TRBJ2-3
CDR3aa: CASSPGQGVSDTQYF
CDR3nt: TGTGCCAGCAGCCCGGGACAGGGGGTGTCAGATACGCAGTATTTT

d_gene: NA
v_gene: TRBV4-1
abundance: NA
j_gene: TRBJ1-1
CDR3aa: CASSKDGLKNEAFF
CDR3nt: TGCGCCAGCAGCAAGGATGGTCTAAAAAATGAAGCTTTCTTT

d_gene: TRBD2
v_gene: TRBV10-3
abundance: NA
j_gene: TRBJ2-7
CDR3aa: CAITPTSGPFYEQYF
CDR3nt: TGTGCCATCACCCCAACTAGCGGGCCCTTCTACGAGCAGTACTTC

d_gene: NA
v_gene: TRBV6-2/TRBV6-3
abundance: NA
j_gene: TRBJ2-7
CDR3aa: CASRADAYEQYF
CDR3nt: TGTGCCAGCAGAGCGGACGCCTACGAGCAGTACTTC

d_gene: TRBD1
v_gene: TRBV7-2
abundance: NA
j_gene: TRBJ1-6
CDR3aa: CASNSLGTGSNSPLQF
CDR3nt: TGTGCCAGCAACAGCCTGGGGACAGGGTCTAATTCACCCCTCCAGTTT